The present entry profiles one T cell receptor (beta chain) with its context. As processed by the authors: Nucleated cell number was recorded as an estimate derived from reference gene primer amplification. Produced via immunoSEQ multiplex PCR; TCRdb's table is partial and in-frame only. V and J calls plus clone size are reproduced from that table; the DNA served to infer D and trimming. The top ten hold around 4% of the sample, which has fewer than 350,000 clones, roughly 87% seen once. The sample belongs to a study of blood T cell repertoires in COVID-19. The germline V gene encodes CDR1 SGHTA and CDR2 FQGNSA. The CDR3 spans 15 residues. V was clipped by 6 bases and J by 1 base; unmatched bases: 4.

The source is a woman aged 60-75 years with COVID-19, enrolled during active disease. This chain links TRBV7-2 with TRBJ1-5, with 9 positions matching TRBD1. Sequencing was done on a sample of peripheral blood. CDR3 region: CASRKGQGSNQPQHF. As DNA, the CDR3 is TGTGCCAGCAGGAAGGGACAGGGAAGCAATCAGCCCCAGCATTTT.